Below are 23 T cell receptor beta chains sequenced from a single sample in a study of blood T cell repertoires in COVID-19. The method was immunoSEQ multiplex PCR; TCRdb's version includes in-frame clones alone and lacks a portion of them. The sample has roughly 160,000 clones, roughly 90% seen once. Source material: peripheral blood. Receptor source: a man aged 18 to 30 with acute or convalescent COVID-19.

The CDR3 nucleotides read TGTGCCAGCAGCCAAGAAAGCGAGACCCAGTACTTC. It yields the protein CASSQESETQYF. This sequence joins TRBV3-1 (or the pseudogene TRBV3-2) and TRBJ2-5, with unresolved D. V was shortened by 0 bases and J by 5 bases, with 4 bases between the two germline ends. The CDR3 extends over 12 amino acids. Germline assignment: CDR1 LGHDT and CDR2 YNNKEL (reference sequence).

The CDR3 DNA is TGCGCCAGCAGCTTGGAGGGGACTGGAGAGACCCAGTACTTC. It encodes CASSLEGTGETQYF. The rearrangement uses TRBV5-1 and TRBJ2-5, with D possibly matching TRBD2 (6 bases). This CDR3 region has 14 residues. In germline, CDR1 is SGHRS, CDR2 YFSETQ. V was clipped by 0 bases and J by 4 bases, with 10 bases between them. Full variable domain (outside the CDR3, taken from reference TRBV5-1 and TRBJ2-5): KAGVTQTPRYLIKTRGQQVTLSCSPISGHRSVSWYQQTPGQGLQFLFEYFSETQRNKGNFPGRFSGRQFSNSRSEMNVSTLELGDSALYLCASSLEGTGETQYFGPGTRLLVL.

The chain has TRBV11-2 and TRBJ2-1, with unresolved D. The CDR3 runs to 15 residues. Germline V gene data show CDR1 as SGHAT and CDR2 as FQNNGV. V lost 11 bases, J lost 0 bases, and 17 bases lay in between. Here the CDR3 DNA reads TGTGCCGGGCGCCGTGAGTACGGCTCCTACAATGAGCAGTTCTTC. This translates into CAGRREYGSYNEQFF.

The genes are TRBV2 and TRBJ2-1; D unclear. This CDR3 comprises 16 residues. From germline, CDR1 is SNHLY and CDR2 FYNNEI. Trimming removed 8 bases from V and 10 bases from J, with 27 bases in between. CDR3 sequence: CASREIPKSQMGEQFF. The CDR3 nucleotides read TGTGCCAGCCGAGAAATCCCCAAGTCCCAAATGGGCGAGCAGTTCTTC.

The chain employs TRBV6-5 and TRBJ1-5; 7 bases map to TRBD1. J was trimmed by 7 bases and V by 6 bases; bases with no gene match: 12. This CDR3 is 15 amino acids long. Germline assignment: CDR1 MNHEY and CDR2 SVGAGI. CDR3 region: CASREDRLGVQPQHF. The CDR3, as DNA: TGTGCCAGCAGGGAGGACAGGTTAGGGGTACAGCCCCAGCATTTT.

The chain recombines TRBV12-5 with TRBJ2-1; D remains unclear. Between the trimmed V and J ends, which lost 3 bases and 4 bases, there was a span of 22 bases. The CDR3 has 18 amino acids. Germline-derived CDR1 and CDR2 are LGHNT and FRNRAP. CDR3 DNA: TGTGCTAGTGGTTTCACCTTCCCCCTTGACGCCGGGTACAATGAGCAGTTCTTC. Amino acids: CASGFTFPLDAGYNEQFF. The full variable domain, in which reference TRBV12-5 and TRBJ2-1 provide the parts outside the CDR3, is DARVTQTPRHKVTEMGQEVTMRCQPILGHNTVFWYRQTMMQGLELLAYFRNRAPLDDSGMPKDRFSAEMPDATLATLKIQPSEPRDSAVYFCASGFTFPLDAGYNEQFFGPGTRLTVL.

The rearrangement links TRBV9 to TRBJ2-7, with D tentatively TRBD1 (5 bases). This CDR3 has 15 residues. Between the trimmed V and J ends, which lost 0 bases and 3 bases, there was a span of 13 bases. Germline V gene sequence: CDR1 SGDLS, CDR2 YYNGEE. CDR3 residues: CASSVAGQGLYEQYF. CDR3 in DNA: TGTGCCAGCAGCGTAGCAGGTCAGGGTCTCTACGAGCAGTACTTC.

J is TRBJ1-1 and V is TRBV19; weak D call: TRBD1 (5 bases). The CDR3 has 13 residues. CDR1 is LNHDA and CDR2 is SQIVND in the germline V gene (reference sequence). Trimming took off 3 bases at V and 5 bases at J, with 10 bases between the two ends. The CDR3 loop is CASSMAGGTEAFF. CDR3 coding DNA: TGTGCCAGTAGTATGGCGGGGGGAACTGAAGCTTTCTTT.

The chain's CDR3 is CASSLESDRDPLYGYTF. The CDR3 bases are TGCGCCAGCAGCTTGGAGTCGGACAGGGACCCGTTGTATGGCTACACCTTC. The V and J genes are TRBV5-1 and TRBJ1-2, with TRBD1 identical over 8 bases. CDR1 is SGHRS and CDR2 is YFSETQ in the germline V gene. This CDR3 region has 17 residues. The V gene end was trimmed by 0 bases and the J gene end by 5 bases; junction bases not matched to a gene: 12.

The V gene is TRBV4-1, the J gene TRBJ2-7; perhaps TRBD1 as D (5 bases). The CDR3 extends over 14 amino acids. Germline V gene sequence: CDR1 MGHRA, CDR2 YSYEKL. V was shortened by 1 base and J by 9 bases, with 16 bases between the two germline ends. The CDR3 here is CASSQVPRAGVQYF. CDR3 nucleotide sequence: TGCGCCAGCAGCCAAGTTCCCAGGGCAGGTGTGCAGTACTTC.

The chain joins TRBV11-2 to TRBJ2-3; 8 nucleotides align to TRBD2. This CDR3 has 17 amino acids. The ends lost 1 base at V and 1 base at J; junction bases unmatched: 7. CDR1 and CDR2 from the germline V gene are SGHAT and FQNNGV. Here the CDR3 reads CASSLGVAGRGTDTQYF. The CDR3 DNA reads as TGTGCCAGCAGCTTAGGGGTAGCGGGAAGGGGCACAGATACGCAGTATTTT.

This rearrangement joins TRBV30 to TRBJ1-3; 7 positions match TRBD1. Germline CDR1 GTSNPN, CDR2 SVGIG (reference sequence). The V and J ends lost 4 bases and 0 bases, in that order; junction bases with no gene match: 6. This CDR3 comprises 15 residues. CDR3 in amino acids: CAWKGTAFSGNTIYF. CDR3 coding DNA: TGTGCCTGGAAAGGGACAGCCTTCTCTGGAAACACCATATATTTT.

The rearrangement uses TRBV24-1 and TRBJ2-3, with D possibly matching TRBD1 (6 bases). Trimming took 4 bases from V and 0 from J, leaving 13 bases between them. Germline V gene lookup returns CDR1 KGHDR and CDR2 SFDVKD. The CDR3 sequence is 16 residues long. Written as DNA, the CDR3 is TGTGCCACCAGTGACCGAACGGACAGCAGCACAGATACGCAGTATTTT. This gives the protein CATSDRTDSSTDTQYF.

The CDR3 DNA reads as TGTGCCAGCAGCGTAGGGGAGGGTGGAAACTATGGCTACACCTTC. Translated: CASSVGEGGNYGYTF. The rearrangement joins TRBV9 to TRBJ1-2, with D unclear. Germline V gene lookup returns CDR1 SGDLS and CDR2 YYNGEE. The CDR3 sequence is 15 residues long. V gave up 0 bases and J gave up 2 bases, with 11 bases separating them.

This chain uses TRBV6-1 with TRBJ1-4; 8 nucleotides align to TRBD1. CDR3 length: 16 residues. Germline CDR1 is MNHNS and CDR2 is SASEGT. After removal of 3 bases from V and 0 bases from J, the junction contained 3 bases not matched to a gene. The CDR3 protein is CASSDGQGATNEKLFF. The CDR3 DNA sequence: TGTGCCAGCAGTGACGGACAGGGTGCAACTAATGAAAAACTGTTTTTT.

This chain uses TRBV18 with TRBJ1-1; possible D gene TRBD1, 6 bases. Trimming stripped 4 bases from V and 1 base from J, with 13 bases between. This CDR3 has 15 amino acids. The germline V gene has CDR1 KGHSH and CDR2 LQKENI. CDR3 nucleotide sequence: TGTGCCAGCTCACAAGGAACCAGGGGGAACACTGAAGCTTTCTTT. Protein sequence: CASSQGTRGNTEAFF.

This clone was counted once. V gene TRBV7-2 combines with J gene TRBJ2-1; no reliable D call. The germline gives CDR1 SGHTA, CDR2 FQGNSA. The CDR3 is made up of 17 amino acids. V was cut by 5 bases and J by 10 bases, with 27 bases left in between. CDR3 sequence reads: CASSPPAGSPGLWEQFF. The CDR3 DNA is TGTGCCAGCAGCCCACCAGCCGGGTCCCCTGGGTTATGGGAGCAGTTCTTC.

The chain uses TRBV19 and TRBJ2-3; 8 bases are a match to TRBD1. Germline lookup yields CDR1 LNHDA and CDR2 SQIVND (reference sequence). V lost 5 bases to trimming and J lost 0 bases; unmatched junction nucleotides: 4. The CDR3 has 15 residues. The CDR3 coding sequence is TGTGCCAGTAGTCAAAGGACAGGGAGCACAGATACGCAGTATTTT. Its translation is CASSQRTGSTDTQYF.

The CDR3 DNA reads as TGCGCCAGCAGCTTGGTTGCTAGCGGGAGTGCAGATACGCAGTATTTT. Its translation: CASSLVASGSADTQYF. J is TRBJ2-3 and V is TRBV5-1; TRBD2 matches 10 bases. V trimming: 0 bases; J trimming: 4 bases; junction bases outside the gene matches: 5. Germline V gene data show CDR1 as SGHRS and CDR2 as YFSETQ. This CDR3 contains 16 residues.

The rearrangement uses TRBV14 and TRBJ1-1; D is possibly TRBD1 (5 bases). CDR3 length: 14 residues. Germline assignment: CDR1 SGHDN and CDR2 FVKESK. Between the trimmed V and J ends, which lost 4 bases and 0 bases, there was a span of 9 bases. The DNA for the CDR3 is TGTGCCAGCAGCCCCGACAGCATGAACACTGAAGCTTTCTTT. Its translation is CASSPDSMNTEAFF.

This chain links TRBV30 with TRBJ1-2, with a tentative D call TRBD1 (6 bases). Trimming stripped 5 bases from V and 4 bases from J, with 23 bases between. Germline CDR1 GTSNPN, CDR2 SVGIG (reference sequence). This CDR3 spans 16 amino acids. The CDR3 DNA reads as TGTGCCTGGGCTGCACCTTCGGGGGGCGCTGGCTATGGCTACACCTTC. It is translated as CAWAAPSGGAGYGYTF.

The DNA for the CDR3 is TGTGCCAGCAGTTTTCTGGACAGGGCAGGCACTGAAGCTTTCTTT. The encoded protein is CASSFLDRAGTEAFF. The chain links TRBV27 to TRBJ1-1; 8 bases are shared with TRBD1. There are 15 residues in the CDR3. The V and J ends lost 3 bases and 4 bases, in that order; junction bases with no gene match: 7. In germline, CDR1 is MNHEY, CDR2 SMNVEV (reference sequence).

This chain links TRBV27 with TRBJ2-7; D might be TRBD2 (7 bases). The germline gives CDR1 MNHEY, CDR2 SMNVEV (reference sequence). V gave up 1 base and J gave up 4 bases, with 20 bases separating them. The CDR3 is 17 residues long. The CDR3 DNA reads as TGTGCCAGCAGTTTATACGCGGGGGCTGCGGGAATGTACGAGCAGTACTTC. It yields the protein CASSLYAGAAGMYEQYF.